Below are 25 T cell receptor beta chains sequenced from a single sample in a study of CD8+ T cells in alopecia areata. Sequencing used cDNA as its template, made by extracting RNA and reverse transcribing it. Using immunoSEQ multiplex PCR, the repertoire was profiled, and TCRdb retains in-frame clones only, with some absent. The sample has some 95,000 clones, about 45% seen once. The sequenced material came from CD4+ T cells sorted from blood. The origin of the receptors is a human donor with alopecia areata.

This chain uses TRBV9 with TRBJ1-1; D unclear. This CDR3 comprises 16 residues. V was cut by 0 bases and J by 0 bases, with 12 bases left in between. CDR1 and CDR2 (germline): SGDLS, YYNGEE. This CDR3 is CASSVGAYRMNTEAFF. For the CDR3, the DNA is TGTGCCAGCAGCGTAGGAGCCTACCGCATGAACACTGAAGCTTTCTTT. Using reference TRBV9 and TRBJ1-1 for the parts outside the CDR3, the full variable domain is DSGVTQTPKHLITATGQRVTLRCSPRSGDLSVYWYQQSLDQGLQFLIQYYNGEERAKGNILERFSAQQFPDLHSELNLSSLELGDSALYFCASSVGAYRMNTEAFFGQGTRLTVV.

The chain couples TRBV7-2 to TRBJ1-2; D uncertain. The CDR3 is made up of 11 amino acids. V dropped 6 bases and J dropped 11 bases, with 13 bases sitting between them. Germline V gives CDR1 SGHTA, CDR2 FQGNSA. This chain's CDR3 is CASSFANRYTF. The DNA for the CDR3 is TGTGCCAGCAGTTTCGCAAACCGGTACACCTTC.

V usage is TRBV29-1 and J usage is TRBJ2-1, with D perhaps TRBD1 (6 bases). The ends were cut back, 6 bases at V and 3 bases at J, with 12 bases in the middle. Germline assignment: CDR1 SQVTM and CDR2 ANQGSEA. CDR3 length equals 13 residues. CDR3 sequence reads: CSVQADSYNEQFF. CDR3 sequence (DNA): TGCAGCGTCCAAGCGGACAGCTACAATGAGCAGTTCTTC.

This clone was picked up a small number of times. This chain connects TRBV7-2 to TRBJ2-1; D might be TRBD1 (6 bases). The germline V and J ends were trimmed by 3 bases and 9 bases, with 12 bases remaining between them. Germline-derived CDR1 and CDR2 are SGHTA and FQGNSA. The CDR3 sequence is 13 residues long. CDR3 bases: TGTGCCAGCAGCTTTAAGGGGACACCTGAGCAGTTCTTC. Its protein is CASSFKGTPEQFF.

V usage is TRBV29-1 and J usage is TRBJ2-7, with a possible D match to TRBD1 (5 bases). The CDR3 length is 15 residues. With 0 bases removed from V and 2 bases from J, the gap between germline ends came to 14 bases. Per germline, CDR1 SQVTM and CDR2 ANQGSEA. The CDR3 sequence: CSVEDKDSGAYEQYF. DNA of the CDR3: TGCAGCGTTGAAGATAAAGACAGTGGGGCCTACGAGCAGTACTTC.

The chain joins TRBV6-5 to TRBJ1-1; D is undetermined. Per the germline V gene, CDR1 is MNHEY and CDR2 is SVGAGI. The CDR3 is made up of 13 amino acids. The V and J ends lost 6 bases and 1 base respectively, with 9 bases between them. In nucleotides, the CDR3 is TGTGCCAGCAGCCAGGATCAGAACACTGAAGCTTTCTTT. Translating gives CASSQDQNTEAFF.

The chain uses TRBV28 and TRBJ2-5; 11 nucleotides line up with TRBD2. This CDR3 is 16 amino acids long. V was pared by 5 bases and J by 4 bases, with 9 bases of the junction left unmatched. The germline V gene has CDR1 MDHEN and CDR2 SYDVKM. The DNA for the CDR3 is TGTGCCAGCAGTCCGTCCGCCGGGACTAGCGGAGAGACCCAGTACTTC. The encoded protein is CASSPSAGTSGETQYF.

The chain employs TRBV30 and TRBJ1-1, with 8 bases matching TRBD1. The CDR3 contains 13 residues. Germline loops: CDR1 GTSNPN, CDR2 SVGIG (reference sequence). The V gene end was trimmed by 4 bases and the J gene end by 5 bases; junction bases not matched to a gene: 6. The CDR3 spells CAWTGGWVTEAFF. The CDR3 nucleotides read TGTGCCTGGACAGGGGGCTGGGTTACTGAAGCTTTCTTT.

The chain has TRBV30 and TRBJ2-4, with 7 bases that match TRBD2. Germline CDR1 is GTSNPN and CDR2 is SVGIG (reference sequence). The CDR3 is made up of 12 amino acids. With V trimmed by 5 bases and J by 5 bases, 3 bases remained unmatched. CDR3 sequence (DNA): TGTGCCTGGGGCCGGGGGGAAAACATTCAGTACTTC. Its protein is CAWGRGENIQYF.

This clone came up a few times. The chain is built from TRBV23-1 and TRBJ2-3; D uncertain. TRBV23-1 is assigned to the ORF class and has an uncertain function. The CDR3 covers 16 residues. Trimming removed 2 bases from V and 2 bases from J, with 14 bases in between. The CDR3: CASSQIQPQPTDTQYF. The DNA of the CDR3 is TGCGCCAGCAGTCAAATCCAGCCGCAGCCCACAGATACGCAGTATTTT.

The chain combines TRBV30 with TRBJ2-3; TRBD1 might be the D (6 bases). Germline V gene data show CDR1 as GTSNPN and CDR2 as SVGIG (reference sequence). The V end lost 3 bases, the J end lost 2 bases, and 12 bases lay between the germline ends. The CDR3 consists of 14 residues. The CDR3 region has the DNA TGTGCCTGGAGCAGGGGCGAGTACACAGATACGCAGTATTTT. Amino acids: CAWSRGEYTDTQYF.

This clone was seen a single time. This sequence joins TRBV5-1 and TRBJ2-1, with D unclear. V was shortened by 0 bases and J by 6 bases, with 7 bases between the two germline ends. The CDR3 is made up of 13 amino acids. The germline V gene has CDR1 SGHRS and CDR2 YFSETQ. CDR3 sequence: CASSLATLNEQFF. The DNA for the CDR3 is TGCGCCAGCAGCTTGGCCACTCTCAATGAGCAGTTCTTC.

V gene TRBV6-5 combines with J gene TRBJ1-2; TRBD1 aligns across 7 bases. Per germline, CDR1 MNHEY and CDR2 SVGAGI. With 0 bases clipped from V and 4 bases from J, the junction kept 2 bases outside the gene matches. CDR3 size: 14 residues. CDR3: CASSYSGGGYGYTF. CDR3 bases: TGTGCCAGCAGTTACTCAGGGGGCGGCTATGGCTACACCTTC.

The chain couples TRBV5-1 to TRBJ2-7; a possible D gene is TRBD2 (5 bases). The V end was cut by 4 bases, the J end by 5 bases, with 13 bases between. Germline lookup yields CDR1 SGHRS and CDR2 YFSETQ. The CDR3 extends over 13 amino acids. CDR3 DNA: TGCGCCAGCAGCACACTAGGGAGAGACGAGCAGTACTTC. Translating gives CASSTLGRDEQYF.

This chain uses TRBV29-1 with TRBJ2-5, with TRBD1 matching over 7 bases. The CDR3 covers 13 residues. CDR1 is SQVTM, CDR2 ANQGSEA, per germline. V lost 4 bases to trimming and J lost 1 base; unmatched junction nucleotides: 3. CDR3: CSVVGQVQETQYF. The CDR3 DNA sequence: TGCAGCGTTGTCGGACAGGTCCAAGAGACCCAGTACTTC.

V gene TRBV18 combines with J gene TRBJ2-7; D not certain. V gave up 3 bases and J gave up 2 bases, with 8 bases separating them. In germline, CDR1 is KGHSH, CDR2 LQKENI. The CDR3 totals 13 residues. This CDR3 reads CASSPSKTYEQYF. Written as DNA, the CDR3 is TGTGCCAGCTCACCCTCGAAAACCTACGAGCAGTACTTC.

CDR3 sequence (DNA): TGTGCCAGCAGTTACGGGGACAATGAGCAGTTCTTC. Amino acids: CASSYGDNEQFF. This rearrangement joins TRBV6-6 to TRBJ2-1; D gene ambiguous. The length of the CDR3 is 12 residues. V was clipped by 2 bases and J by 5 bases, with 4 bases between them. The germline gives CDR1 MNHNY, CDR2 SVGAGI (reference sequence).

The chain couples TRBV7-9 to TRBJ2-7; perhaps TRBD2 as D (5 bases). The CDR3 extends over 15 amino acids. Looked up from germline, CDR1 is SEHNR and CDR2 is FQNEAQ (reference sequence). V lost 4 bases to trimming and J lost 2 bases, with 15 bases between them. The CDR3: CASSYPGSTTYEQYF. CDR3 DNA sequence: TGTGCCAGCAGCTACCCGGGGTCTACTACCTACGAGCAGTACTTC.

The V and J genes are TRBV30 and TRBJ1-2; 9 bases fit TRBD1. The trim removed 5 bases at V and 4 bases at J, leaving 8 bases unmatched. The CDR3 runs to 14 residues. Germline values: CDR1 GTSNPN, CDR2 SVGIG (reference sequence). This CDR3 reads CAWQPDRGLYGYTF. The CDR3 DNA reads as TGTGCCTGGCAGCCGGACAGGGGACTCTATGGCTACACCTTC.

This rearrangement joins TRBV30 to TRBJ2-1; 9 bases agree with TRBD2. The trim removed 2 bases at V and 7 bases at J, leaving 6 bases unmatched. CDR1 GTSNPN and CDR2 SVGIG come from the germline V gene (reference sequence). This CDR3 is built from 14 residues. The CDR3 sequence: CAWSSLAGRNEQFF. Here the CDR3 DNA reads TGTGCCTGGAGTTCCCTAGCGGGGCGGAATGAGCAGTTCTTC.

CDR3 in DNA: TGTGCCAGCAGACCGGAGGTGGCTAGCAATCAGCCCCAGCATTTT. It is translated as CASRPEVASNQPQHF. The genes are TRBV28 and TRBJ1-5; D call uncertain. The CDR3 has 15 residues. V lost 6 bases, J lost 0 bases, and 12 bases lay in between. Looked up from germline, CDR1 is MDHEN and CDR2 is SYDVKM.

A few counts support this clone. The chain recombines TRBV29-1 with TRBJ1-1; D possibly corresponds to TRBD1 (6 bases). CDR3 size: 14 residues. Looked up from germline, CDR1 is SQVTM and CDR2 is ANQGSEA. V was trimmed by 5 bases and J by 0 bases, leaving 13 bases between them. The CDR3 spells CSVRRTAVNTEAFF. In DNA, the CDR3 is TGCAGCGTTCGAAGGACAGCTGTGAACACTGAAGCTTTCTTT.

The chain has TRBV29-1 and TRBJ1-4, with 7 bases fitting TRBD1. Germline assignment: CDR1 SQVTM and CDR2 ANQGSEA. J was trimmed by 5 bases and V by 4 bases; bases with no gene match: 7. This CDR3 has 14 amino acids. CDR3 sequence reads: CSVGRQGTNEKLFF. The CDR3 DNA is TGCAGCGTTGGTCGACAGGGAACAAATGAAAAACTGTTTTTT.

The CDR3 nucleotides read TGTGCCTGGGACAGGGGGCTGAGCTATGGCTACACCTTC. Its translation: CAWDRGLSYGYTF. The rearrangement links TRBV30 to TRBJ1-2; 10 bases agree with TRBD1. J was trimmed by 4 bases and V by 5 bases; bases with no gene match: 4. The germline CDR1 and CDR2 sequences are GTSNPN and SVGIG (reference sequence). The CDR3 is 13 amino acids.

The chain links TRBV5-6 to TRBJ2-5; TRBD2 matches 7 bases. The germline V gene has CDR1 SGHDT and CDR2 YYEEEE. The CDR3 loop spans 15 amino acids. V was clipped by 4 bases and J by 4 bases; unmatched bases: 10. Here the CDR3 reads CASSPPGGTGETQYF. The CDR3 nucleotides are TGTGCCAGCAGCCCCCCCGGGGGGACCGGAGAGACCCAGTACTTC. The variable domain in full, with the rest retrieved from reference TRBV5-6 and TRBJ2-5, is DAGVTQSPTHLIKTRGQQVTLRCSPKSGHDTVSWYQQALGQGPQFIFQYYEEEERQRGNFPDRFSGHQFPNYSSELNVNALLLGDSALYLCASSPPGGTGETQYFGPGTRLLVL.